Presented here are 32 T cell receptor beta chains from one specimen sequenced in a study of control samples from healthy donors and cancer patients. TCRdb's copy holds only in-frame clones and misses some; the assay was immunoSEQ multiplex PCR. Found here are under 140,000 clones, over 75% of them singletons; the top ten hold 3.7%. Input material: PBMCs. These receptors were collected from a woman aged 60 to 75 with lung cancer.

CDR3 sequence (DNA): TGTGCCAGCAGCTTACTTGGCTTCACAGATACGCAGTATTTT. Protein product: CASSLLGFTDTQYF. This chain joins TRBV7-3 and TRBJ2-3; D is unclear. Germline V gene data show CDR1 as SGHTA and CDR2 as FQGTGA. This CDR3 spans 14 amino acids. Trimming took off 2 bases at V and 2 bases at J, with 8 bases between the two ends.

The rearrangement links TRBV28 to TRBJ1-1; TRBD1 matches 8 bases. The CDR3 length is 17 residues. In germline, CDR1 is MDHEN, CDR2 SYDVKM. V shed 2 bases, J shed 0 bases, and the junction held 8 bases outside the gene matches. CDR3 sequence: CASSLSSGGEMNTEAFF. DNA of the CDR3: TGTGCCAGCAGTTTAAGCTCAGGGGGCGAGATGAACACTGAAGCTTTCTTT.

The chain employs TRBV6-1 and TRBJ2-1; no reliable D call. Germline V gives CDR1 MNHNS, CDR2 SASEGT. The germline V and J ends were trimmed by 7 bases and 9 bases, with 10 bases remaining between them. This CDR3 is built from 11 residues. DNA of the CDR3: TGTGCCAGCAATGTTGGGGTTGAGCAGTTCTTC. Translation: CASNVGVEQFF.

This sequence joins TRBV9 and TRBJ1-1; a weak D match, TRBD1 (5 bases). This CDR3 is built from 15 residues. V dropped 4 bases and J dropped 6 bases, with 19 bases sitting between them. CDR1 and CDR2 (germline): SGDLS, YYNGEE. The CDR3 nucleotides read TGTGCCAGCAGCCCGCGTCCGGAGGGGTATGCTGAAGCTTTCTTT. The encoded protein is CASSPRPEGYAEAFF. Complete variable domain (other parts from reference TRBV9 and TRBJ1-1): DSGVTQTPKHLITATGQRVTLRCSPRSGDLSVYWYQQSLDQGLQFLIQYYNGEERAKGNILERFSAQQFPDLHSELNLSSLELGDSALYFCASSPRPEGYAEAFFGQGTRLTVV.

This sequence joins TRBV4-1 and TRBJ2-7; D perhaps matches TRBD2 (6 bases). Trimming removed 1 base from V and 4 bases from J, with 11 bases in between. The CDR3 length is 14 residues. Germline values: CDR1 MGHRA, CDR2 YSYEKL. The CDR3 spells CASSQVGRNYEQYF. CDR3 coding DNA: TGCGCCAGCAGCCAAGTAGGGAGGAATTACGAGCAGTACTTC.

This clone was seen only once. This chain uses TRBV3-1 (or the pseudogene TRBV3-2) with TRBJ1-5, with D perhaps matching TRBD1 (6 bases). CDR1 is LGHDT, CDR2 YNNKEL, per germline (reference sequence). CDR3 size: 16 residues. Trimming cost V 4 bases and J 1 base, with 14 bases left between them. In DNA, the CDR3 is TGTGCCAGCAGCCCTCCGGGGGCGCAAAGCAATCAGCCCCAGCATTTT. It specifies CASSPPGAQSNQPQHF.

The chain joins TRBV12-5 to TRBJ2-1; D perhaps matches TRBD2 (6 bases). V dropped 0 bases and J dropped 9 bases, with 12 bases sitting between them. This CDR3 has 14 residues. Germline loops: CDR1 LGHNT, CDR2 FRNRAP. CDR3 coding DNA: TGTGCTAGTGGTTTGGTCGGCGGGGTCAGTGAGCAGTTCTTC. It yields the protein CASGLVGGVSEQFF.

This chain links TRBV2 with TRBJ2-5, with TRBD1 matching over 12 bases. This CDR3 has 16 residues. Trimming at V came to 4 bases and at J to 2 bases, leaving 5 bases not matched to a gene. Germline lookup yields CDR1 SNHLY and CDR2 FYNNEI. The CDR3 here is CASSGGGQGAQETQYF. In nucleotides, the CDR3 is TGTGCCAGCAGTGGAGGGGGACAGGGGGCACAAGAGACCCAGTACTTC.

The rearrangement uses TRBV27 and TRBJ1-5; D ambiguous. The CDR3 loop spans 13 amino acids. Germline values: CDR1 MNHEY, CDR2 SMNVEV (reference sequence). Trimming took off 3 bases at V and 4 bases at J, with 7 bases between the two ends. The chain's CDR3 is CASSFQANQPQHF. The CDR3 DNA reads TGTGCCAGCAGTTTTCAGGCGAATCAGCCCCAGCATTTT.

The rearrangement uses TRBV5-5 and TRBJ2-1; D is uncertain. Germline V gene data show CDR1 as SGHKS and CDR2 as YYEKEE (reference sequence). Trimming left V 3 bases short and J 0 bases short, with 10 bases between. This CDR3 has 15 amino acids. The CDR3: CASSSQPSSYNEQFF. The CDR3 DNA is TGTGCCAGCAGCTCCCAGCCTAGCTCCTACAATGAGCAGTTCTTC. Complete variable domain (other parts from reference TRBV5-5 and TRBJ2-1): DAGVTQSPTHLIKTRGQQVTLRCSPISGHKSVSWYQQVLGQGPQFIFQYYEKEERGRGNFPDRFSARQFPNYSSELNVNALLLGDSALYLCASSSQPSSYNEQFFGPGTRLTVL.

This clone was found once. The rearrangement links TRBV7-9 to TRBJ2-2, with D hard to call. Trimming left V 1 base short and J 5 bases short, with 8 bases between. Germline CDR1 SEHNR, CDR2 FQNEAQ (reference sequence). The CDR3 contains 14 residues. The CDR3 is CASSLGGQTGELFF. The CDR3 DNA sequence: TGTGCCAGCAGCTTAGGTGGTCAGACCGGGGAGCTGTTTTTT.

Only a few counts were recorded for this clone. The chain employs TRBV2 and TRBJ1-2; D might be TRBD1 (5 bases). This CDR3 has 13 residues. Germline CDR1 and CDR2: SNHLY and FYNNEI. With 6 bases removed from V and 5 bases from J, the gap between germline ends came to 13 bases. The CDR3 loop is CASSATEGYGYTF. The CDR3 DNA is TGTGCCAGCAGCGCCACCGAGGGGTATGGCTACACCTTC. Based on the CDR3 plus reference TRBV2 and TRBJ1-2, the full variable domain is EPEVTQTPSHQVTQMGQEVILRCVPISNHLYFYWYRQILGQKVEFLVSFYNNEISEKSEIFDDQFSVERPDGSNFTLKIRSTKLEDSAMYFCASSATEGYGYTFGSGTRLTVV.

The chain employs TRBV3-1 (or the pseudogene TRBV3-2) and TRBJ1-2; no firm D call. The V gene's germline CDR1 is LGHDT and CDR2 YNNKEL (reference sequence). V was pared by 0 bases and J by 5 bases, with 10 bases between. The CDR3 has 14 residues. The CDR3 reads CASSQDRPHYGYTF. In nucleotides, the CDR3 is TGTGCCAGCAGCCAAGATCGGCCCCATTATGGCTACACCTTC.

CDR3 loop: CASSTRTGGREKLFF. The CDR3 DNA reads as TGTGCCAGCAGTACCCGGACAGGGGGCCGTGAAAAACTGTTTTTT. The chain couples TRBV6-5 to TRBJ1-4; TRBD1 matches at 11 bases. J gave up 7 bases and V 5 bases, and 6 bases lay outside the gene matches. Germline V gene lookup returns CDR1 MNHEY and CDR2 SVGAGI. The CDR3 is 15 residues long.

V gene TRBV5-4 combines with J gene TRBJ2-7; TRBD1 is a possible D gene (6 bases). The germline V and J ends were trimmed by 4 bases and 4 bases, with 12 bases remaining between them. The CDR3 runs 13 residues. CDR1 and CDR2 from the germline V gene are SGHNT and YYREEE (reference sequence). The CDR3 sequence: CASSPRDTYEQYF. CDR3 sequence (DNA): TGTGCCAGCAGCCCCCGGGACACATACGAGCAGTACTTC.

J is TRBJ2-5 and V is TRBV4-1, with 16 positions matching TRBD2. Germline V gene sequence: CDR1 MGHRA, CDR2 YSYEKL. The trim removed 6 bases at V and 5 bases at J, leaving 9 bases unmatched. The CDR3 covers 17 residues. The CDR3 spells CASRAGLAGGPQETQYF. The CDR3 DNA sequence: TGCGCCAGCAGGGCGGGACTAGCGGGGGGGCCCCAGGAGACCCAGTACTTC.

The chain links TRBV27 to TRBJ2-1; 7 nucleotides match TRBD1. This CDR3 has 15 residues. CDR1 is MNHEY and CDR2 is SMNVEV in the germline V gene (reference sequence). J gave up 2 bases and V 4 bases, and 5 bases lay outside the gene matches. Here the CDR3 reads CASSSRQGAYNEQFF. CDR3 nucleotides: TGTGCCAGCAGTTCCCGACAGGGAGCCTACAATGAGCAGTTCTTC.

The V call is TRBV6-2 or TRBV6-3, the J call TRBJ2-5; 8 nucleotides match TRBD2. Germline values: CDR1 MNHEY, CDR2 SVGEGT. Germline trimming cut 6 bases from V and 3 bases from J; bases unmatched to any gene: 21. The CDR3 is 19 residues long. The CDR3 DNA sequence: TGTGCCAGCAGCCTACCCGGGGGTAGCGGGGAGCACTTTAAAGAGACCCAGTACTTC. It codes for CASSLPGGSGEHFKETQYF.

V gene TRBV9 combines with J gene TRBJ1-2; maybe TRBD1 (6 bases). With 4 bases removed from V and 3 bases from J, the gap between germline ends came to 10 bases. This CDR3 spans 13 amino acids. Germline V CDR1 and CDR2: SGDLS, YYNGEE. CDR3: CASSPDSYYGYTF. The CDR3 DNA reads TGTGCCAGCAGCCCGGACAGTTACTATGGCTACACCTTC.

The chain carries TRBV6-6 and TRBJ1-2; D is unclear. This CDR3 comprises 15 residues. V was trimmed by 4 bases and J by 1 base, leaving 13 bases between them. From germline, CDR1 is MNHNY and CDR2 SVGAGI (reference sequence). CDR3 bases: TGTGCCAGCAGTTCAAGCGAATTATTTAACTATGGCTACACCTTC. This codes for CASSSSELFNYGYTF.

The V and J genes are TRBV28 and TRBJ1-2; TRBD1 matches 10 bases. V gave up 7 bases and J gave up 1 base; unmatched junction bases: 9. The CDR3 sequence is 16 residues long. From germline, CDR1 is MDHEN and CDR2 SYDVKM. As DNA, the CDR3 is TGTGCCAGCAATGGGGACAGGGGCACAAATAACTATGGCTACACCTTC. Its protein product is CASNGDRGTNNYGYTF.

This chain connects TRBV19 to TRBJ2-5, with TRBD1 matching 8 bases. The length of the CDR3 is 16 residues. Germline assignment: CDR1 LNHDA and CDR2 SQIVND (reference sequence). V lost 1 base to trimming and J lost 4 bases; unmatched junction nucleotides: 8. DNA of the CDR3: TGTGCCAGTAGTATAGCTCGGACAGGGCCTGGAGAGACCCAGTACTTC. Translation: CASSIARTGPGETQYF.

Here the CDR3 DNA reads TGCGCCAGCAGCCTTGACGGGGAGGGCACTGAAGCTTTCTTT. It encodes CASSLDGEGTEAFF. The rearrangement joins TRBV5-1 to TRBJ1-1; D call uncertain. Between the trimmed V and J ends, which lost 4 bases and 4 bases, there was a span of 14 bases. The CDR3 is made up of 14 amino acids. Looked up from germline, CDR1 is SGHRS and CDR2 is YFSETQ.

This chain joins TRBV29-1 and TRBJ2-3; possibly TRBD2 for D (5 bases). The ends were cut back, 8 bases at V and 4 bases at J, with 19 bases in the middle. Germline values: CDR1 SQVTM, CDR2 ANQGSEA. The CDR3 consists of 14 residues. The CDR3: CSSQGGGGPDTQYF. The CDR3 bases are TGCAGCTCCCAAGGTGGAGGAGGCCCAGATACGCAGTATTTT.

The chain uses TRBV7-9 and TRBJ1-1, with D maybe TRBD1 (5 bases). The CDR3 extends over 14 amino acids. Trimming stripped 2 bases from V and 6 bases from J, with 13 bases between. Per the germline V gene, CDR1 is SEHNR and CDR2 is FQNEAQ (reference sequence). Here the CDR3 reads CASSLRQGGAEAFF. DNA of the CDR3: TGTGCCAGCAGCTTAAGGCAGGGAGGTGCTGAAGCTTTCTTT.

The rearrangement links TRBV19 to TRBJ2-1, with D maybe TRBD2 (5 bases). Per germline, CDR1 LNHDA and CDR2 SQIVND (reference sequence). The V gene lost 0 bases and the J gene lost 0 bases, with 15 bases spanning the gap. This CDR3 is built from 18 residues. The DNA of the CDR3 is TGTGCCAGTAGTATAGATGGCGATAGCGCAAGCTCCTACAATGAGCAGTTCTTC. It codes for CASSIDGDSASSYNEQFF.

The rearrangement links TRBV2 to TRBJ1-4, with 7 bases matching TRBD1. From germline, CDR1 is SNHLY and CDR2 FYNNEI. The CDR3 runs 15 residues. V lost 7 bases, J lost 0 bases, and 5 bases stayed unmatched. CDR3: CASNLQGATNEKLFF. The DNA of the CDR3 is TGTGCCAGCAACTTGCAGGGGGCAACTAATGAAAAACTGTTTTTT.

The genes are TRBV27 and TRBJ1-3, with TRBD1 identical over 12 bases. The CDR3 covers 22 residues. Germline V lookup: CDR1 MNHEY, CDR2 SMNVEV (reference sequence). V shed 1 base, J shed 4 bases, and the junction held 20 bases outside the gene matches. Written as DNA, the CDR3 is TGTGCCAGCAGTTTATTCCCCCCCCAGCTTCGTCGGGACAGGGGGCAAGGAAACACCATATATTTT. This codes for CASSLFPPQLRRDRGQGNTIYF.

This chain links TRBV11-3 with TRBJ2-3; D might be TRBD2 (5 bases). The V end lost 5 bases, the J end lost 4 bases, and 16 bases lay between the germline ends. The CDR3 loop spans 15 amino acids. The germline V gene encodes CDR1 SGHNT and CDR2 YENEEA. As DNA, the CDR3 is TGTGCCAGCAGCGCTAGACGGGGTACATCAGATACGCAGTATTTT. This translates into CASSARRGTSDTQYF. Full variable domain (remainder filled in from reference TRBV11-3 and TRBJ2-3): EAGVVQSPRYKIIEKKQPVAFWCNPISGHNTLYWYLQNLGQGPELLIRYENEEAVDDSQLPKDRFSAERLKGVDSTLKIQPAELGDSAVYLCASSARRGTSDTQYFGPGTRLTVL.

The CDR3 sequence: CASSAALAQTDEQFF. The CDR3 nucleotides read TGTGCCAGCAGCGCAGCATTGGCCCAAACTGATGAGCAGTTCTTC. The chain combines TRBV9 with TRBJ2-1; D is unresolved. In germline, CDR1 is SGDLS, CDR2 YYNGEE. Trimming removed 3 bases at V and 8 bases at J, with 18 bases between. The CDR3 totals 15 residues.

The genes are TRBV3-1 (or the pseudogene TRBV3-2) and TRBJ2-7, with TRBD1 matching 8 bases. Germline V gives CDR1 LGHDT, CDR2 YNNKEL (reference sequence). J gave up 7 bases and V 0 bases, and 14 bases lay outside the gene matches. This CDR3 spans 17 amino acids. CDR3 nucleotides: TGTGCCAGCAGCCAAGATTTCGCTCGGGACAGGATCTGGGAGCAGTACTTC. Its translation: CASSQDFARDRIWEQYF.

The V gene is TRBV3-1 (or the pseudogene TRBV3-2), the J gene TRBJ1-3; D is possibly TRBD1 (5 bases). V lost 6 bases and J lost 2, with 14 bases in between. Germline lookup yields CDR1 LGHDT and CDR2 YNNKEL (reference sequence). This CDR3 comprises 15 residues. The CDR3 nucleotides read TGTGCCAGCAGTTTATATGGGGGTCCTGGAAACACCATATATTTT. Translated: CASSLYGGPGNTIYF.